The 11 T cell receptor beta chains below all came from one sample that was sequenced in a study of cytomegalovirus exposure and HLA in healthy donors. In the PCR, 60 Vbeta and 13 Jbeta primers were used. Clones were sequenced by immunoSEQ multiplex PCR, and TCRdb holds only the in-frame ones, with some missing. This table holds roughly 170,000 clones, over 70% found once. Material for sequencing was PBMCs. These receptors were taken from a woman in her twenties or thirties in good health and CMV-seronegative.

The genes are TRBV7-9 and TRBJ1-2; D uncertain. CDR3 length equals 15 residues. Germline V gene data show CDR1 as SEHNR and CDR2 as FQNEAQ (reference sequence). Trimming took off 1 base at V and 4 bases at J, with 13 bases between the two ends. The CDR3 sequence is CASSLVLGVGYGYTF. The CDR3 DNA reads TGTGCCAGCAGCTTAGTTCTGGGCGTTGGCTATGGCTACACCTTC.

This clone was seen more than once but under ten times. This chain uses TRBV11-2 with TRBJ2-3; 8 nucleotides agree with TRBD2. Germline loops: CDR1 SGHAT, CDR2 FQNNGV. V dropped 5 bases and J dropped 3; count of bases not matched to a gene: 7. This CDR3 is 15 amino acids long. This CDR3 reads CASSPQRGPTDTQYF. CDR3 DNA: TGTGCCAGCAGCCCTCAGCGGGGGCCGACAGATACGCAGTATTTT.

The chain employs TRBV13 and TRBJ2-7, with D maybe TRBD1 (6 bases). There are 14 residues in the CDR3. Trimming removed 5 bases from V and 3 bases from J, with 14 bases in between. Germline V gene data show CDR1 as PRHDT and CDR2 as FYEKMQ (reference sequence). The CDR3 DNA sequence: TGTGCCAGCAGCCCCGCGGACAGAGACTACGAGCAGTACTTC. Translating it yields CASSPADRDYEQYF.

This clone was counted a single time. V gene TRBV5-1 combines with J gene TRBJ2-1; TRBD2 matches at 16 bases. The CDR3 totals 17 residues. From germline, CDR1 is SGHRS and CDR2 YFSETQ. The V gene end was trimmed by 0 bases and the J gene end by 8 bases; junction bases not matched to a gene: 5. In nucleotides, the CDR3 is TGCGCCAGCAGCTTGGGGATGGGACTAGCGGGAGGGGATGAGCAGTTCTTC. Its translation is CASSLGMGLAGGDEQFF. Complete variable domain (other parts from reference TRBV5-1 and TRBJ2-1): KAGVTQTPRYLIKTRGQQVTLSCSPISGHRSVSWYQQTPGQGLQFLFEYFSETQRNKGNFPGRFSGRQFSNSRSEMNVSTLELGDSALYLCASSLGMGLAGGDEQFFGPGTRLTVL.

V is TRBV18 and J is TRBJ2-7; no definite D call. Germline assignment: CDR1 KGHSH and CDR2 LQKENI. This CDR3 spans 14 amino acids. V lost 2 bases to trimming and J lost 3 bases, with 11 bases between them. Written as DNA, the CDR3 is TGTGCCAGCTCACCATCCCAGGCCGGCTACGAGCAGTACTTC. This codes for CASSPSQAGYEQYF.

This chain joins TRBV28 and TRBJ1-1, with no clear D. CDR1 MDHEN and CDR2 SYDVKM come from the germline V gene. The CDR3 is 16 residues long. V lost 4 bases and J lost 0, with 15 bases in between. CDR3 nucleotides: TGTGCCAGCAGTTCAATTTGGATCCGGGTGAACACTGAAGCTTTCTTT. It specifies CASSSIWIRVNTEAFF.

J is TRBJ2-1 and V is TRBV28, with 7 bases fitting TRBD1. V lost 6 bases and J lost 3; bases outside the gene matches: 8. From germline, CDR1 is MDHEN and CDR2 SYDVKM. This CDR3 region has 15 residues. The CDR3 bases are TGTGCCAGCAGAACTGAGGGGGCTTTCTACAATGAGCAGTTCTTC. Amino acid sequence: CASRTEGAFYNEQFF. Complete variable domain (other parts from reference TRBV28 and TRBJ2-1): DVKVTQSSRYLVKRTGEKVFLECVQDMDHENMFWYRQDPGLGLRLIYFSYDVKMKEKGDIPEGYSVSREKKERFSLILESASTNQTSMYLCASRTEGAFYNEQFFGPGTRLTVL.

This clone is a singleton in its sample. This chain's CDR3 is CASSLGGSNYNSPLHF. The CDR3 DNA reads TGCGCCAGCAGCTTGGGAGGTTCTAACTATAATTCACCCCTCCACTTT. This chain uses TRBV5-1 with TRBJ1-6, with D hard to call. CDR1 SGHRS and CDR2 YFSETQ come from the germline V gene. The CDR3 consists of 16 residues. V dropped 0 bases and J dropped 3 bases, with 10 bases sitting between them. Supplemented by reference TRBV5-1 and TRBJ1-6, the full variable domain reads KAGVTQTPRYLIKTRGQQVTLSCSPISGHRSVSWYQQTPGQGLQFLFEYFSETQRNKGNFPGRFSGRQFSNSRSEMNVSTLELGDSALYLCASSLGGSNYNSPLHFGNGTRLTVT.

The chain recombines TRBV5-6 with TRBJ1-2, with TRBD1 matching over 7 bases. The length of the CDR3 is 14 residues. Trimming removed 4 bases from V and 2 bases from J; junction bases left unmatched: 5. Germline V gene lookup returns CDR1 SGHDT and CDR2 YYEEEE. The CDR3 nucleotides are TGTGCCAGCAGCACAACCAGGGGGAACTATGGCTACACCTTC. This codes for CASSTTRGNYGYTF.

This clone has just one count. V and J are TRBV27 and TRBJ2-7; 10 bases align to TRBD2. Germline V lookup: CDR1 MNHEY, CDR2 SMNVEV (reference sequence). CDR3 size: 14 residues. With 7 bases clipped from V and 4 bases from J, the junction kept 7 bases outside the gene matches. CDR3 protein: CASKSSGSRYEQYF. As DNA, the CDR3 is TGTGCCAGCAAGTCTAGCGGGAGTAGGTACGAGCAGTACTTC.

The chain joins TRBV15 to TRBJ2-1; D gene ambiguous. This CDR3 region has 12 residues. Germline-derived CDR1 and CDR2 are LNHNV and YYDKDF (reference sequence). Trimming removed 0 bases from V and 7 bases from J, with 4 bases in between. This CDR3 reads CATSRDTNEQFF. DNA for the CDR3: TGTGCCACCAGCAGAGATACAAATGAGCAGTTCTTC.